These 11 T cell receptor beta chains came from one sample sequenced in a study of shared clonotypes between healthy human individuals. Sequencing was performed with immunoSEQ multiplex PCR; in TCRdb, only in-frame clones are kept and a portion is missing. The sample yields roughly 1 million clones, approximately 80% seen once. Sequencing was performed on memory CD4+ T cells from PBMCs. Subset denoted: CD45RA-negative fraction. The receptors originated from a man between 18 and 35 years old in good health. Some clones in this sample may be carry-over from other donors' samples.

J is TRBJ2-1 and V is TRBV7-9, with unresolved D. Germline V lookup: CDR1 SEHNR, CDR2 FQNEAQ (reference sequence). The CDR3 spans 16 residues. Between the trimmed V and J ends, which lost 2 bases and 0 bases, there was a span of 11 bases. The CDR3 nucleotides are TGTGCCAGCAGCTTACGAGCAGCACTCTCCTACAATGAGCAGTTCTTC. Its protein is CASSLRAALSYNEQFF.

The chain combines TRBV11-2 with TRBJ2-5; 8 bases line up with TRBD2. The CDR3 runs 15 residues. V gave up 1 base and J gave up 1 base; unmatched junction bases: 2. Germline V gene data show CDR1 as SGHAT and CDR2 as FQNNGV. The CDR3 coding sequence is TGTGCCAGCAGCTTAGCTAGCGGGCCCCAAGAGACCCAGTACTTC. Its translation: CASSLASGPQETQYF.

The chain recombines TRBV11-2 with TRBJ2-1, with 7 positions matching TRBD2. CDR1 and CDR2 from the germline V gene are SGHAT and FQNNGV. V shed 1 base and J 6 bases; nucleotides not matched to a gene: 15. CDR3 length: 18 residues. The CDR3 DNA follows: TGTGCCAGCAGCTTAGCACTAGCGCCCGGAGTAGGGCTCAATGAGCAGTTCTTC. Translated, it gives CASSLALAPGVGLNEQFF.

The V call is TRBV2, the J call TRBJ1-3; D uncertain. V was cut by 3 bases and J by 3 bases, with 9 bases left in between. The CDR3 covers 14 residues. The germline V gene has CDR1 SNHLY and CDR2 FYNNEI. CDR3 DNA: TGTGCCAGCAGTGATCCCTCGGATGGAAACACCATATATTTT. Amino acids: CASSDPSDGNTIYF.

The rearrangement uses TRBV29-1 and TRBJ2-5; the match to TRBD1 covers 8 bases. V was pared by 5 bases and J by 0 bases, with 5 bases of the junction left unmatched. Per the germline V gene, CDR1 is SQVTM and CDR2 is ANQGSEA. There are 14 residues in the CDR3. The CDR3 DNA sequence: TGCAGCGTTTTATCGGACAGGGACCAAGAGACCCAGTACTTC. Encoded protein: CSVLSDRDQETQYF.

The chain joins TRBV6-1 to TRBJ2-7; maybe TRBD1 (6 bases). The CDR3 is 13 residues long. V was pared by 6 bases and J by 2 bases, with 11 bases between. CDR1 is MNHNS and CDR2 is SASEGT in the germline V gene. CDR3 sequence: CASSRGYPYEQYF. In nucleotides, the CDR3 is TGTGCCAGCAGCAGGGGTTACCCCTACGAGCAGTACTTC.

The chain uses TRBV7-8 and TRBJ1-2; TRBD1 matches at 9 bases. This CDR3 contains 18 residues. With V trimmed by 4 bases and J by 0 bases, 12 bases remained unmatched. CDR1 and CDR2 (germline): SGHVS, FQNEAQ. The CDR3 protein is CASSSLQGTGRANYGYTF. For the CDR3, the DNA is TGTGCCAGCAGCTCCTTACAGGGGACAGGGCGAGCTAACTATGGCTACACCTTC.

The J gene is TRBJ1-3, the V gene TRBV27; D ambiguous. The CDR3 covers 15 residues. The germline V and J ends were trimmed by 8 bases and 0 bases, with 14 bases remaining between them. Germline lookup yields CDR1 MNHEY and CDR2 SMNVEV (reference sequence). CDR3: CASGSWTHSGNTIYF. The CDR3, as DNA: TGTGCCAGCGGATCGTGGACTCACTCTGGAAACACCATATATTTT.

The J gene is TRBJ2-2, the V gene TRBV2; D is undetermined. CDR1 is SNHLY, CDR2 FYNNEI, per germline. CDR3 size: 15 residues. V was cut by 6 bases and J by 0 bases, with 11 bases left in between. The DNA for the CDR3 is TGTGCCAGCAGCAAGACCAATCCGAACACCGGGGAGCTGTTTTTT. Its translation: CASSKTNPNTGELFF.

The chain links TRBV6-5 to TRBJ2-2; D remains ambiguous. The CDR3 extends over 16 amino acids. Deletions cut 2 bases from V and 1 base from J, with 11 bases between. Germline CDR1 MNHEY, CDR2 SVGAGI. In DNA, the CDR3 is TGTGCCAGCAGTTACCGCAGCACGGTGAACACCGGGGAGCTGTTTTTT. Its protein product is CASSYRSTVNTGELFF.

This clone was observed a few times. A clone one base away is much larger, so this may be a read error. CDR3 coding DNA: TGTGCCAGCAGCTTAAACACTGAAGCTTTCTTT. It is translated as CASSLNTEAFF. The chain joins TRBV7-2 to TRBJ1-1; no definite D call. Germline V gives CDR1 SGHTA, CDR2 FQGNSA. The V end was cut by 2 bases, the J end by 2 bases, with 0 bases between. The CDR3 has 11 residues. The full variable domain, completed using reference TRBV7-2 and TRBJ1-1, is GAGVSQSPSNKVTEKGKDVELRCDPISGHTALYWYRQSLGQGLEFLIYFQGNSAPDKSGLPSDRFSAERTGGSVSTLTIQRTQQEDSAVYLCASSLNTEAFFGQGTRLTVV.